Listed below are T cell receptor beta chains from one sample, sequenced in a study of blood T cells in healthy people across ages. TCRdb processed the 5' RACE reads anew with MiXCR; each CDR3 protein has one entry. The sample lists 550,000 to 650,000 distinct CDR3 sequences; approximately 30% were seen once. Sequenced sample: blood. These receptors were taken from a woman of 80 years or more in good health. Each CDR3 is given with its conserved first and last residue. Each record gives: clone size, J gene, V gene, D gene, CDR3 DNA, CDR3 protein. The D gene is left open where the match is weak. Some rows mark clone size as missing; the rest say once, few, many or name a class of expanded clone.

many | TRBJ2-1 | TRBV3-1 | - | TGTGCCAGCAGCCAAGGGGGCGGGGTTTCCTACAATGAGCAGTTCTTC | CASSQGGGVSYNEQFF
few | TRBJ1-6 | TRBV3-1 | - | TGTGCCAGCAGCCCCGGCGGGGGGTTTTGGCCCCTCCACTTT | CASSPGGGFWPLHF
many | TRBJ1-2 | TRBV6-5 | TRBD1 | TGTGCCAGCAGTTCCGACTGGACAGGGAGCTATGGCTACACCTTC | CASSSDWTGSYGYTF
many | TRBJ2-6 | TRBV11-2 | - | TGTGCCAGCACCTCCCTAGGGGTCGTTGGGGCCAACGTCCTGACTTTC | CASTSLGVVGANVLTF
few | TRBJ2-2 | TRBV4-2 | TRBD1 | TGTGCCAGCAGCCCACAGGGGGCAATAGGAACCGGGGAGCTGTTTTTT | CASSPQGAIGTGELFF
many | TRBJ2-7 | TRBV2 | - | TGTGCCAGCAGTGAAGGGGGGGGGGCGTCAAACGAGCAGTACTTC | CASSEGGGASNEQYF
many | TRBJ2-1 | TRBV2 | TRBD1 | TGTGCCAGCCTTCAGGGGGCCGCCTACAATGAGCAGTTCTTC | CASLQGAAYNEQFF
many | TRBJ2-7 | TRBV7-8 | - | TGTGCCAGCGGGGGGCCCTCCACTTTCTACGAGCAGTACTTC | CASGGPSTFYEQYF
many | TRBJ2-5 | TRBV28 | TRBD2 | TGTGCCAGCAGTTTAGGACTAGCGGGGGGGGCCGGGGACCAGTACTTC | CASSLGLAGGAGDQYF
many | TRBJ2-3 | TRBV6-1 | TRBD2 | TGTGCCAGCTTGGGGGGGTCAGATACGCAGTATTTT | CASLGGSDTQYF
many | TRBJ1-5 | TRBV3-1 | - | TGTGCCAGCAGCCAAGATCCCGGGGCGGATCAGCCCCAGCATTTT | CASSQDPGADQPQHF
few | TRBJ1-2 | TRBV30 | - | TGTGCCTGGAACCGACAGGTCTATGGCTGCACCTTC | CAWNRQVYGCTF
many | TRBJ2-7 | TRBV5-1 | - | TGCGCCAGCAGCTGGACGGGCGGGCGGAGCGAGCAGTACTTC | CASSWTGGRSEQYF
many | TRBJ2-1 | TRBV5-1 | TRBD2 | TGCGCCAGCAGCCCCTCGACTAGCGGGGGGTATGAGCAGTTCTTC | CASSPSTSGGYEQFF
few | TRBJ1-6 | TRBV3-1 | - | TGTGCCAGCAGCCCCCAGACAGGTCCTTCACCCCTCCACTTT | CASSPQTGPSPLHF
few | TRBJ1-4 | TRBV20-1 | - | TGCAGTGCACGACGGGGGGGAACTAATGAAAAACTGTTTTTT | CSARRGGTNEKLFF
many | TRBJ2-5 | TRBV11-2 | TRBD2 | TGTGCCAGCAGCTACGGGACTAGCGGGGATCAAGAGACCCAGTACTTC | CASSYGTSGDQETQYF
many | TRBJ2-7 | TRBV30 | - | TGTGCCTGGAGTGTACTAGGAGGGCGAACCTACGAGCAGTACTTC | CAWSVLGGRTYEQYF
- | TRBJ2-1 | TRBV20-1 | TRBD2 | TGCAGTGCTAGAACTAGCGGCGCCTACAATGAGCAGTTCTTC | CSARTSGAYNEQFF
few | TRBJ1-3 | TRBV25-1 | - | TGTGCCAGCAGTGAAAGTAGCAGGAGCTCTGGAAACACCATATATTTT | CASSESSRSSGNTIYF
many | TRBJ2-1 | TRBV29-1 | TRBD2 | TGCAGCGTTGTTGTCCGACTAGCGGGGACTCTTAATGAGCAGTTCTTC | CSVVVRLAGTLNEQFF
- | TRBJ2-2 | TRBV2 | - | TGTGCCAGCAGTGAAGCGGGGGGGGCCATAGGGGACACCGGGGAGCTGTTTTTT | CASSEAGGAIGDTGELFF
- | TRBJ2-3 | TRBV20-1 | TRBD2 | TGCAGTGCTAGAGATCTATCTAGCGGGGGGACAGATGCGCAGTATTTT | CSARDLSSGGTDAQYF
many | TRBJ2-5 | TRBV5-5 | - | TGTGCCAGCAGTATACAGGGCCTCCAGAAGACCCAGTACTTC | CASSIQGLQKTQYF
few | TRBJ1-1 | TRBV6-5 | - | TGTGCCAGCAGTTACTCAACCAGGGTAAGGGCTGAAGCTTTCTTT | CASSYSTRVRAEAFF
many | TRBJ1-4 | TRBV28 | - | TGTGCCAGCAGTTTAAGGACAGTTAATGAAAAACTGTTTTTT | CASSLRTVNEKLFF
- | TRBJ2-5 | TRBV4-1 | - | TGCGCCAGCAGCCAAGAAGGGACCGGGGAGACCCAGTACTTC | CASSQEGTGETQYF
- | TRBJ1-1 | TRBV10-3 | - | TGTGCTGCAGGGCGGGGTATGAACACTGAAGCTTTCTTT | CAAGRGMNTEAFF
- | TRBJ1-2 | TRBV7-6 | TRBD1 | TGTGCCAGCAGCTTAGTGGCAGGGGGGATCTATGGCTACACCTTC | CASSLVAGGIYGYTF
- | TRBJ2-3 | TRBV27 | TRBD1 | TGTGCCAGCAGTTTGCCCCTGACACAGGGGGTCACAGATACGCAGTATTTT | CASSLPLTQGVTDTQYF
- | TRBJ1-2 | TRBV9 | - | TGTGCCAGCAGCACTCAGACCCTGGGAGGCTACACCTTC | CASSTQTLGGYTF
- | TRBJ2-7 | TRBV19 | - | TGTGCCAGTAGTATGCGCACGACCTACGAGCAGTACTTC | CASSMRTTYEQYF
- | TRBJ1-4 | TRBV20-1 | TRBD1 | TGCAGTGCGGCGCCGGGACAGCCTGAAAAACTGTTTTTT | CSAAPGQPEKLFF
- | TRBJ2-2 | TRBV7-2 | - | TGTGCCAGCAGCTCCCTTAGGGGGGGGCGGGGGAACACCGGGGAGCTGTTTTTT | CASSSLRGGRGNTGELFF
few | TRBJ1-1 | TRBV20-1 | - | TGCAGTGCTAGAGTTTGGGGCAGGGAGAACACTGAAGCTTTCTTT | CSARVWGRENTEAFF
- | TRBJ2-1 | TRBV9 | - | TGTGCCAGCAGCGTTTGGGCGACTTCGTCTAGGGATGAGCAGTTCTTC | CASSVWATSSRDEQFF
many | TRBJ1-2 | TRBV4-3 | - | TGCGCCAGCAGTCCCGGAGCTAGAAGTGACAACTATGGCTACACCTTC | CASSPGARSDNYGYTF
many | TRBJ2-3 | TRBV7-2 | - | TGTGCCAGCAGCTTATTGGATACGCAGTATTTT | CASSLLDTQYF
many | TRBJ2-1 | TRBV3-1 | - | TGTGCCAGCAGCCAAGAGGACAGAGACAATGAGCAGTTCTTC | CASSQEDRDNEQFF
many | TRBJ2-7 | TRBV20-1 | - | TGCAGTGCAAGTTCCACCACAGGCACCTTCTACGAGCAGTACTTC | CSASSTTGTFYEQYF
many | TRBJ2-7 | TRBV9 | - | TGTGCCAGCAGCGTAGCAGGCAGGGACCCCCACGAGCAGTACTTC | CASSVAGRDPHEQYF
- | TRBJ2-2 | TRBV20-1 | TRBD2 | TGCAGTGCAAACGGGGGGTGGGGGACCGGGGAGCTGTTTTTT | CSANGGWGTGELFF
many | TRBJ2-5 | TRBV28 | TRBD1 | TGTGCCAGCAGTTCCAGGGGGCAAGAGACCCAGTACTTC | CASSSRGQETQYF
few | TRBJ1-5 | TRBV7-2 | TRBD1 | TGTGCCAGCAGCTTAGAGACAGGGGGCGCCTATCAGCCCCAGCATTTT | CASSLETGGAYQPQHF
many | TRBJ2-6 | TRBV27 | - | TGTGCCAGCAGACCTAAACCCCGGACAGAGTCCCTCTATGGGGCCAACGTCCTGACTTTC | CASRPKPRTESLYGANVLTF
- | TRBJ1-1 | TRBV20-1 | - | TGCAGTGCTAGAGAGTCTCAGGTGAACACTGAAGCTTTCTTT | CSARESQVNTEAFF
many | TRBJ2-4 | TRBV11-2 | - | TGTGCCAGCAGCTTAGAGGTCAGAGTACTAGCCAAAAACATTCAGTACTTC | CASSLEVRVLAKNIQYF
- | TRBJ1-2 | TRBV7-2 | - | TGTGCCAGCAGCTCACAGGCTACCAACTATGGCTACACCTTC | CASSSQATNYGYTF
few | TRBJ2-5 | TRBV6-1 | - | TGTGCCAGCAGCGCGATAGAAAGAGGGACCCAGTACTTC | CASSAIERGTQYF
many | TRBJ1-6 | TRBV5-1 | TRBD1 | TGCGCCAGCCGACAGGGGTATGGTGGTTCACCCCTCCACTTT | CASRQGYGGSPLHF
few | TRBJ1-2 | TRBV6-5 | - | TGTGCCAGCAGTCAGGGAAGGGGTTCGTATGGCTACACCTTC | CASSQGRGSYGYTF
few | TRBJ2-1 | TRBV6-5 | - | TGTGCCAGCTGTCCTCGAAAGGAACTCTTGCGGGACAATGAGCAGTTCTTC | CASCPRKELLRDNEQFF